These 24 T cell receptor beta chains were sequenced from one sample in a study of Ad26.COV2.S vaccination and SARS-CoV-2 variants. Assay used: immunoSEQ multiplex PCR; TCRdb lists only in-frame clones, some missing. This sample has roughly 300,000 clones; roughly nine tenths occur once, and the top ten carry 6.4%. Treatment here: 15 to 20 received Ad26.COV2.S at low or high dose, single or two shots; five or six received placebo; per-sample allocation not given. At day 63 after the first vaccine or placebo injection, samples were drawn. Material: peripheral blood, obtained in a trial of Ad26.COV2.S vaccine versus placebo. These receptors were collected from a person between 18 and 65 years old who received the Ad26.COV2.S COVID-19 vaccine or a placebo.

CDR3 region: CAWSVSGSLNQPQHF. The CDR3 coding sequence is TGTGCCTGGAGTGTATCGGGGTCGCTAAATCAGCCCCAGCATTTT. The J gene is TRBJ1-5, the V gene TRBV30; D uncertain. Trimming shortened V by 0 bases and J by 4 bases, and 13 bases separated the two germline ends. The CDR3 is 15 residues long. CDR1 is GTSNPN, CDR2 SVGIG, per germline (reference sequence).

A few counts support this clone. The chain carries TRBV6-2 or TRBV6-3 and TRBJ1-2; D call uncertain. Trimming removed 0 bases at V and 0 bases at J, with 17 bases between. This CDR3 region has 18 residues. The germline V gene has CDR1 MNHEY and CDR2 SVGEGT. CDR3 coding DNA: TGTGCCAGCAGTTACTCTGTGGCAAGTACCACCGCTAACTATGGCTACACCTTC. As protein: CASSYSVASTTANYGYTF.

The chain combines TRBV28 with TRBJ2-7; TRBD2 aligns across 10 bases. The CDR3 totals 17 residues. CDR1 and CDR2 from the germline V gene are MDHEN and SYDVKM. Trimming at V came to 4 bases and at J to 9 bases, leaving 18 bases not matched to a gene. The CDR3 region has the DNA TGTGCCAGCAGTTCTAGCGGGAGTCCCATTACTACGACGGGGCAGTACTTC. This codes for CASSSSGSPITTTGQYF.

The chain carries TRBV6-1 and TRBJ1-2; maybe TRBD1 (5 bases). The length of the CDR3 is 16 residues. CDR1 is MNHNS, CDR2 SASEGT, per germline. Trimming cost V 2 bases and J 3 bases, with 16 bases left between them. The CDR3 region is CASSEMRGVQYYGYTF. The CDR3 DNA sequence: TGTGCCAGCAGTGAAATGAGAGGGGTTCAATACTATGGCTACACCTTC.

This chain joins TRBV30 and TRBJ1-1; TRBD1 might be the D (6 bases). The CDR3 length is 12 residues. The V end lost 6 bases, the J end lost 0 bases, and 8 bases lay between the germline ends. Germline lookup yields CDR1 GTSNPN and CDR2 SVGIG (reference sequence). CDR3 protein: CACTGMNTEAFF. The DNA for the CDR3 is TGTGCCTGTACAGGGATGAACACTGAAGCTTTCTTT.

The chain links TRBV7-2 to TRBJ1-3; perhaps TRBD1 as D (5 bases). Germline V gene sequence: CDR1 SGHTA, CDR2 FQGNSA. The CDR3 spans 15 residues. V was trimmed by 1 base and J by 0 bases, leaving 7 bases between them. The CDR3 nucleotides are TGTGCCAGCAGCTTAGAGGGGTTCTCTGGAAACACCATATATTTT. Protein sequence: CASSLEGFSGNTIYF.

This sequence joins TRBV19 and TRBJ1-5; D perhaps matches TRBD1 (5 bases). The V and J ends lost 7 bases and 0 bases respectively, with 13 bases between them. CDR1 and CDR2 from the germline V gene are LNHDA and SQIVND (reference sequence). This CDR3 has 15 residues. This CDR3 is CASISGHNSNQPQHF. The DNA for the CDR3 is TGTGCCAGTATATCAGGACACAATAGCAATCAGCCCCAGCATTTT. Combining the CDR3 with reference TRBV19 and TRBJ1-5 gives the whole variable domain DGGITQSPKYLFRKEGQNVTLSCEQNLNHDAMYWYRQDPGQGLRLIYYSQIVNDFQKGDIAEGYSVSREKKESFPLTVTSAQKNPTAFYLCASISGHNSNQPQHFGDGTRLSIL.

J is TRBJ2-7 and V is TRBV28, with 7 nucleotides matching TRBD2. CDR1 and CDR2 (germline): MDHEN, SYDVKM. The V gene end was trimmed by 6 bases and the J gene end by 2 bases; junction bases not matched to a gene: 4. The CDR3 spans 13 residues. The CDR3 sequence: CASRPSGTYEQYF. The CDR3 nucleotides read TGTGCCAGCAGACCTAGCGGTACCTACGAGCAGTACTTC.

This clone appeared a few times. This chain's CDR3 is CAWRTGVAYEQYF. The CDR3 nucleotides read TGTGCCTGGAGGACAGGGGTGGCCTACGAGCAGTACTTC. The chain couples TRBV30 to TRBJ2-7; 8 bases map to TRBD1. Germline V gives CDR1 GTSNPN, CDR2 SVGIG (reference sequence). The length of the CDR3 is 13 residues. V lost 3 bases and J lost 2; bases outside the gene matches: 3. The variable domain in full, completed from reference TRBV30 and TRBJ2-7, reads SQTIHQWPATLVQPVGSPLSLECTVEGTSNPNLYWYRQAAGRGLQLLFYSVGIGQISSEVPQNLSASRPQDRQFILSSKKLLLSDSGFYLCAWRTGVAYEQYFGPGTRLTVT.

The rearrangement uses TRBV18 and TRBJ1-2; D is uncertain. The V gene lost 3 bases and the J gene lost 6 bases, with 14 bases spanning the gap. Germline CDR1 is KGHSH and CDR2 is LQKENI. This CDR3 is 14 amino acids long. CDR3 residues: CASSPSDLFHGYTF. The DNA of the CDR3 is TGTGCCAGCTCACCTTCGGACCTCTTCCATGGCTACACCTTC.

The genes are TRBV21-1 and TRBJ1-1. TRBV21-1 is marked as a pseudogene. The CDR3 covers 18 residues. CDR3: CASSLPIGILSENTEAFF. CDR3 sequence (DNA): TGTGCCAGCAGCCTTCCCATCGGGATTCTCTCCGAGAACACTGAAGCTTTCTTT.

This clone is a singleton in its sample. V gene TRBV5-4 combines with J gene TRBJ2-2; D remains unclear. CDR3 length: 12 amino acids. The V and J ends lost 3 bases and 4 bases respectively, with 4 bases between them. The germline V gene has CDR1 SGHNT and CDR2 YYREEE (reference sequence). In DNA form, the CDR3 reads TGTGCCAGCAGCTCCTTCACCGGGGAGCTGTTTTTT. The encoded protein is CASSSFTGELFF. Complete variable domain (other parts from reference TRBV5-4 and TRBJ2-2): ETGVTQSPTHLIKTRGQQVTLRCSSQSGHNTVSWYQQALGQGPQFIFQYYREEENGRGNFPPRFSGLQFPNYSSELNVNALELDDSALYLCASSSFTGELFFGEGSRLTVL.

The chain links TRBV19 to TRBJ1-1, with 7 bases identical to TRBD1. J gave up 0 bases and V 8 bases, and 9 bases lay outside the gene matches. The CDR3 loop spans 15 amino acids. The V gene's germline CDR1 is LNHDA and CDR2 SQIVND (reference sequence). This CDR3 reads CASEAGQLMNTEAFF. Here the CDR3 DNA reads TGTGCCAGTGAAGCGGGACAGCTGATGAACACTGAAGCTTTCTTT.

The J gene is TRBJ1-6, the V gene TRBV7-2; perhaps TRBD1 as D (5 bases). V was pared by 5 bases and J by 0 bases, with 14 bases between. The germline V gene encodes CDR1 SGHTA and CDR2 FQGNSA. The CDR3 runs to 17 residues. CDR3 residues: CASSVYAGASYNSPLHF. DNA for the CDR3: TGTGCCAGCAGCGTATACGCTGGGGCCTCCTATAATTCACCCCTCCACTTT.

This CDR3 reads CASSQDRSTGELFF. The CDR3 region has the DNA TGTGCCAGCAGCCAAGATCGGAGTACCGGGGAGCTGTTTTTT. The chain employs TRBV4-2 and TRBJ2-2, with no clear D. V lost 0 bases to trimming and J lost 5 bases, with 7 bases between them. Germline CDR1 is LGHNA and CDR2 is YNFKEQ. The CDR3 sequence is 14 residues long.

The chain is built from TRBV10-3 and TRBJ1-1; D possibly corresponds to TRBD1 (6 bases). Germline assignment: CDR1 ENHRY and CDR2 SYGVKD. V was cut by 10 bases and J by 6 bases, with 21 bases left in between. The CDR3 is made up of 14 amino acids. The CDR3 DNA follows: TGTGCCACCGCGAAACAGGGAGTTGACGCTGAAGCTTTCTTT. This gives the protein CATAKQGVDAEAFF.

The chain couples TRBV5-8 to TRBJ1-4, with D hard to call. The ends were cut back, 1 base at V and 8 bases at J, with 18 bases in the middle. This CDR3 is 16 amino acids long. Germline-derived CDR1 and CDR2 are SGHTS and YDEGEE. CDR3 residues: CASSLSFPALSEKLFF. CDR3 sequence (DNA): TGTGCCAGCAGCTTGTCTTTTCCAGCCTTAAGCGAAAAACTGTTTTTT.

The chain employs TRBV7-3 and TRBJ2-2, with 9 bases identical to TRBD1. The V gene's germline CDR1 is SGHTA and CDR2 FQGTGA. Trimming removed 2 bases from V and 5 bases from J; junction bases left unmatched: 6. This CDR3 region has 16 residues. In nucleotides, the CDR3 is TGTGCCAGCAGCTTATTTGGACAGGGGAGTACCGGGGAGCTGTTTTTT. Amino acid sequence: CASSLFGQGSTGELFF.

V and J are TRBV6-5 and TRBJ1-5; TRBD1 is a possible D gene (6 bases). The CDR3 extends over 14 amino acids. V lost 6 bases, J lost 4 bases, and 13 bases lay in between. Germline CDR1 reads MNHEY; CDR2 reads SVGAGI. CDR3 nucleotide sequence: TGTGCCAGCAGGTCGGGGGGCCTAAATCAGCCCCAGCATTTT. This codes for CASRSGGLNQPQHF.

This clone came up a few times. This chain connects TRBV4-3 to TRBJ1-2; 8 positions agree with TRBD1. J was trimmed by 7 bases and V by 3 bases; bases with no gene match: 16. Per germline, CDR1 LGHNA and CDR2 YSLEER. The CDR3 is made up of 17 amino acids. CDR3 DNA: TGCGCCAGCAGCCACCGACAGGGGCCCTCTCCTTCCAGTGGCTACACCTTC. It codes for CASSHRQGPSPSSGYTF.

This clone was seen only once. The chain links TRBV25-1 to TRBJ2-5; 10 bases fit TRBD1. The CDR3 sequence is 15 residues long. Germline assignment: CDR1 MGHDK and CDR2 SYGVNS. J was trimmed by 4 bases and V by 7 bases; bases with no gene match: 9. Here the CDR3 reads CASTLGQGGRETQYF. The CDR3 DNA reads as TGTGCCAGCACCCTCGGACAGGGGGGGCGAGAGACCCAGTACTTC.

This clone was found once. The V and J genes are TRBV6-5 and TRBJ2-2; D call uncertain. There are 13 residues in the CDR3. Germline V gene lookup returns CDR1 MNHEY and CDR2 SVGAGI. Trimming stripped 5 bases from V and 6 bases from J, with 10 bases between. The DNA for the CDR3 is TGTGCCAGCAGTCGAGAAAGTGCCGGGGAGCTGTTTTTT. This translates into CASSRESAGELFF.

This clone was seen only once. V gene TRBV7-2 combines with J gene TRBJ2-5; the match to TRBD2 covers 10 bases. J gave up 4 bases and V 4 bases, and 3 bases lay outside the gene matches. From germline, CDR1 is SGHTA and CDR2 FQGNSA. The CDR3 has 14 residues. CDR3 in DNA: TGTGCCAGCAGCTCCGGGACTAGCGTAGAGACCCAGTACTTC. Protein product: CASSSGTSVETQYF.

This clone was seen a single time. The J gene is TRBJ2-1, the V gene TRBV5-4, with 11 bases aligning to TRBD2. There are 14 residues in the CDR3. CDR1 SGHNT and CDR2 YYREEE come from the germline V gene (reference sequence). With 5 bases clipped from V and 8 bases from J, the junction kept 6 bases outside the gene matches. The chain's CDR3 is CASRLSGREDEQFF. CDR3 nucleotide sequence: TGTGCCAGCAGGCTTAGCGGGAGGGAGGATGAGCAGTTCTTC.